A single sample gave rise to the 8 T cell receptor beta chains below, sequenced in a study of OX40 agonist ivuxolimab in advanced cancers. Sequenced by immunoSEQ multiplex PCR; TCRdb stores in-frame clones only, minus some. The sample lists about 37,000 clones, more than 85% seen once, with around 17% in the top ten. The sample in question was CD4+ or CD8+ T cells sorted from blood, obtained in a trial of the OX40 agonist ivuxolimab. These TCRs come from an adult with an advanced solid tumor such as melanoma, head and neck, liver or kidney cancer.

The rearrangement uses TRBV5-6 and TRBJ2-7; 7 bases fit TRBD2. The CDR3 sequence is 15 residues long. Germline values: CDR1 SGHDT, CDR2 YYEEEE. V was clipped by 6 bases and J by 4 bases; unmatched bases: 13. Here the CDR3 reads CASNTREALPYEQYF. The CDR3 nucleotides are TGTGCCAGCAACACCCGGGAGGCACTCCCTTACGAGCAGTACTTC.

This sequence joins TRBV6-5 and TRBJ2-3; TRBD2 is a possible D gene (6 bases). Trimming shortened V by 1 base and J by 0 bases, and 8 bases separated the two germline ends. Germline lookup yields CDR1 MNHEY and CDR2 SVGAGI. The CDR3 has 15 residues. CDR3 residues: CASSYFAGSTDTQYF. The CDR3 region has the DNA TGTGCCAGCAGTTACTTTGCGGGGAGCACAGATACGCAGTATTTT.

This chain links TRBV10-3 with TRBJ2-7, with TRBD1 identical over 10 bases. J gave up 2 bases and V 2 bases, and 3 bases lay outside the gene matches. The CDR3 sequence is 15 residues long. Germline V CDR1 and CDR2: ENHRY, SYGVKD. This chain's CDR3 is CAISELDRGAYEQYF. CDR3 in DNA: TGTGCCATCAGTGAGCTGGACAGGGGGGCCTACGAGCAGTACTTC.

The table lists this clone with many counts. The genes are TRBV20-1 and TRBJ1-1; unclear D gene. This CDR3 is built from 11 residues. Germline CDR1 reads DFQATT; CDR2 reads SNEGSKA (reference sequence). Trimming took off 6 bases at V and 3 bases at J, with 8 bases between the two ends. Here the CDR3 DNA reads TGCAGTGCCACGACCTACACTGAAGCTTTCTTT. Translation: CSATTYTEAFF.

The chain combines TRBV11-2 with TRBJ2-3; 9 nucleotides match TRBD2. In germline, CDR1 is SGHAT, CDR2 FQNNGV. This CDR3 spans 16 amino acids. J gave up 4 bases and V 5 bases, and 10 bases lay outside the gene matches. This chain's CDR3 is CASSPTVGGGADTQYF. For the CDR3, the DNA is TGTGCCAGCAGCCCAACTGTCGGCGGGGGGGCAGATACGCAGTATTTT. The variable domain in full, with the rest retrieved from reference TRBV11-2 and TRBJ2-3, is EAGVAQSPRYKIIEKRQSVAFWCNPISGHATLYWYQQILGQGPKLLIQFQNNGVVDDSQLPKDRFSAERLKGVDSTLKIQPAKLEDSAVYLCASSPTVGGGADTQYFGPGTRLTVL.

The rearrangement links TRBV30 to TRBJ1-2, with TRBD1 as a possible D gene (5 bases). V shed 0 bases and J shed 5 bases, with 13 bases lying between them. The CDR3 length is 14 residues. CDR1 is GTSNPN and CDR2 is SVGIG in the germline V gene (reference sequence). In nucleotides, the CDR3 is TGTGCCTGGAGTGTCGGAGGGGCTCCTTATGGCTACACCTTC. Protein product: CAWSVGGAPYGYTF.

The rearrangement links TRBV7-9 to TRBJ2-7, with D unclear. The V and J ends lost 5 bases and 0 bases respectively, with 8 bases between them. The CDR3 covers 13 residues. CDR1 is SEHNR, CDR2 FQNEAQ, per germline (reference sequence). CDR3 in amino acids: CASSPVDSYEQYF. CDR3 bases: TGTGCCAGCAGCCCTGTAGACTCCTACGAGCAGTACTTC.

This clone was observed a single time. The chain links TRBV9 to TRBJ2-7, with a possible D match to TRBD2 (5 bases). Trimming took off 4 bases at V and 2 bases at J, with 7 bases between the two ends. Germline CDR1 is SGDLS and CDR2 is YYNGEE. CDR3 length: 12 amino acids. The CDR3 region is CASSPGTYEQYF. In nucleotides, the CDR3 is TGTGCCAGCAGCCCCGGGACCTACGAGCAGTACTTC.